This TCR beta chain emerged from a study of T-cell reconstitution after alpha-beta-depleted transplantation in children. The study, taken as a whole, reports: Expanded graft clones, several hundred of them, were reportedly the source of alpha-beta T cells about two months after transplant. A year post-transplant, T-cell counts and diversity derived mostly from newly produced T cells.

Trimming stripped 3 bases from V and 13 bases from J, with 13 bases between. This CDR3 is 11 amino acids long. Germline loops: CDR1 SQVTM, CDR2 ANQGSEA. Preparation of the TCRbeta library involved a method that used unique molecular identifiers. Via MiXCR, TCRdb re-called the PCR reads, giving one row per CDR3 protein. The sample yields 550,000 to 600,000 distinct CDR3 sequences, roughly 23% seen once. This clonotype was seen a handful of times. The target antigen is unknown. The input for sequencing was PBMCs, mostly from graft donor cells, taken 360 days after TCRalphabeta/CD19-depleted stem cell transplant. The receptor comes from a boy less than two years old who had a stem cell transplant for acute myeloid leukemia, so the T cells may come from the graft donor. The V and J genes are TRBV29-1 and TRBJ2-1; D uncertain. The CDR3 sequence: CSVERQNRQFF. The CDR3 DNA sequence: TGCAGCGTTGAGAGGCAGAACCGACAGTTCTTC.